Here is one T cell receptor beta chain with its context. This clonotype occurred a few times. The specificity of this receptor is unknown. Base qualities are missing; no much larger clone stands one base away. The germline ends are 11 bases apart after V is trimmed by 3 bases and J by 0 bases. The germline V gene yields SGHRS for CDR1 and YFSETQ for CDR2. The CDR3 holds 15 amino acids from the cysteine to the phenylalanine. The retained sequence is limited to the CDR3, 45 bases, with the frame set at the first base. This entry belongs to a study of T cell repertoires in cytomegalovirus infection (dated by TCRdb to about 2019). For the study in its entirety: The HLA type of each donor mattered for the analysis, because public TCR beta signatures pointed to carriage of CMV infection along with the matching HLA type.

Sequencer: Illumina HiSeq 1500. The public reads were reprocessed in TCRdb via fastp at Q25 and MiXCR, keeping in-frame beta chains. Rows merge per CDR3 protein into single entries with the most common DNA and genes. The sample table lists 400,000 or so distinct CDR3 sequences, approximately 31% of them with a count of one. The ten largest make up approximately 15% of the sample. Overall study outcomes, separate from this receptor: In both this cohort and an independent cohort of some 370 donors, the cumulative frequency of public TCR beta family members distinguished carriers of CMV infection plus the relevant HLA type. The ex vivo response was dominated by HLA-C-restricted CMV-specific TCR beta clonotypes, which also provided the single most frequent clonotype in two of eight donors.

This clonotype originated in a human donor in good health (CMV status not recorded). Some clones in this sample may be carry-over from other donors' samples. The sample consisted of PBMCs. The rearrangement joined TRBV5-1 to TRBJ2-3, with the D gene uncertain. Here is the DNA: TGCGCCAGCAGCTCTACACCTACTAGCACAGATACGCAGTATTTT. This translates into CASSSTPTSTDTQYF.